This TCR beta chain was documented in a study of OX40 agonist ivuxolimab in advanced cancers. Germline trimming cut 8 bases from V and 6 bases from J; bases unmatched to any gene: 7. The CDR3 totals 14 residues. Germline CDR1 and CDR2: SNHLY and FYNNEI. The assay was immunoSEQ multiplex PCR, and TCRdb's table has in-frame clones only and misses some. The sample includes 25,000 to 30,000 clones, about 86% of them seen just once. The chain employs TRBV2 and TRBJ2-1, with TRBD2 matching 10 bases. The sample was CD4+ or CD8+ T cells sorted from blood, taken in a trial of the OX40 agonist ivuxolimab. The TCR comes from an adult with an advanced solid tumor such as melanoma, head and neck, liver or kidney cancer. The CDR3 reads CASPKLAGGNEQFF. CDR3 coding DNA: TGTGCCAGCCCCAAGTTAGCGGGAGGCAATGAGCAGTTCTTC.